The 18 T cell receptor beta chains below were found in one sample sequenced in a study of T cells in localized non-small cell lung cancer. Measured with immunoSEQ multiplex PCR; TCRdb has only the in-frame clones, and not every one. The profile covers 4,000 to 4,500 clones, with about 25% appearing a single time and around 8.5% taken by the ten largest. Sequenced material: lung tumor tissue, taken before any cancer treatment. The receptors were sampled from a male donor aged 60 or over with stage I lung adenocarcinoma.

CDR3 sequence reads: CASSDSRQVANVLTF. As DNA, the CDR3 is TGTGCCAGCAGTGACTCCCGTCAGGTTGCCAACGTCCTGACTTTC. The V gene is TRBV25-1, the J gene TRBJ2-6; D gene unclear. This CDR3 has 15 residues. V lost 3 bases and J lost 7, with 13 bases in between. The germline gives CDR1 MGHDK, CDR2 SYGVNS.

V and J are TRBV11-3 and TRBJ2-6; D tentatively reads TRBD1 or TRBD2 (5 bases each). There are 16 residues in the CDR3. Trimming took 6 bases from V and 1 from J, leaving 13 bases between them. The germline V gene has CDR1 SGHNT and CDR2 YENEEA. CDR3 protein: CASSTARGSGANVLTF. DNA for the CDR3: TGTGCCAGCAGTACAGCGAGGGGTTCTGGGGCCAACGTCCTGACTTTC.

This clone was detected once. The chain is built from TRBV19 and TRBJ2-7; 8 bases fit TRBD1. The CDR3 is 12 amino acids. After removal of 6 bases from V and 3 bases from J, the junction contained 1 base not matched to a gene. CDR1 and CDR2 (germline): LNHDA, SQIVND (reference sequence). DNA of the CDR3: TGTGCCAGTAGCGGACAGGGCTACGAGCAGTACTTC. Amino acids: CASSGQGYEQYF. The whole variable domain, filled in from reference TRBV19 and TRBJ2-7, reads DGGITQSPKYLFRKEGQNVTLSCEQNLNHDAMYWYRQDPGQGLRLIYYSQIVNDFQKGDIAEGYSVSREKKESFPLTVTSAQKNPTAFYLCASSGQGYEQYFGPGTRLTVT.

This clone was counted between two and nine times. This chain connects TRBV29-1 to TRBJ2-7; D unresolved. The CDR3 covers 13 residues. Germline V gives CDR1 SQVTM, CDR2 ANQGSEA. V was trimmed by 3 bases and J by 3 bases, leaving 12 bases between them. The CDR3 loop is CSVDPGTGYEQYF. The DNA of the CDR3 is TGCAGCGTTGATCCAGGAACTGGCTACGAGCAGTACTTC.

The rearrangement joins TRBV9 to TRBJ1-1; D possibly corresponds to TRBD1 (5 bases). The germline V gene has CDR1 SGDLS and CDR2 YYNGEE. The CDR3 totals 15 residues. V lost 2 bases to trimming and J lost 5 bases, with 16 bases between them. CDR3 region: CASSVHPEGETEAFF. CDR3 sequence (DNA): TGTGCCAGCAGCGTCCACCCAGAAGGGGAGACTGAAGCTTTCTTT.

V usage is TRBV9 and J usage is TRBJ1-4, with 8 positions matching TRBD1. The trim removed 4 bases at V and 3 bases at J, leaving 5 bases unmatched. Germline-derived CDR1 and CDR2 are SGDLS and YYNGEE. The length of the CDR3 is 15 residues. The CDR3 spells CASSFQGAANEKLFF. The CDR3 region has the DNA TGTGCCAGCAGCTTTCAGGGGGCGGCTAATGAAAAACTGTTTTTT. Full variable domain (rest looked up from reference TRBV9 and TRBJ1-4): DSGVTQTPKHLITATGQRVTLRCSPRSGDLSVYWYQQSLDQGLQFLIQYYNGEERAKGNILERFSAQQFPDLHSELNLSSLELGDSALYFCASSFQGAANEKLFFGSGTQLSVL.

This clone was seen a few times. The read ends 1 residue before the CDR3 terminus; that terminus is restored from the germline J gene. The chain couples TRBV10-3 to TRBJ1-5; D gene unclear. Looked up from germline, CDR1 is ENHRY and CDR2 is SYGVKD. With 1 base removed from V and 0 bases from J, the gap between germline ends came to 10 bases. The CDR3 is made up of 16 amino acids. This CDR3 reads CAISEFGRTSNQPQHF. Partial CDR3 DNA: TGTGCCATCAGTGAGTTTGGCCGGACTAGCAATCAGCCCCAGCAT.

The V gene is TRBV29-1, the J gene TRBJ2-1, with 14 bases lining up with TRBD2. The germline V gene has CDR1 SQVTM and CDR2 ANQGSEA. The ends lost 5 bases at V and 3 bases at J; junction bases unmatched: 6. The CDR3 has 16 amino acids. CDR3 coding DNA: TGCAGCGTTCCCGGGACTAGCGGGGGAAGCTACAATGAGCAGTTCTTC. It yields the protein CSVPGTSGGSYNEQFF.

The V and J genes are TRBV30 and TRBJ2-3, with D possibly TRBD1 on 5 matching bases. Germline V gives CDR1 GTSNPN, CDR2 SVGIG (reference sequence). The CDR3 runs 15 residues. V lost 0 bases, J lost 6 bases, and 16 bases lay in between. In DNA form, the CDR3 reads TGTGCCTGGAGTGTACAGGACACTGTATACGATACGCAGTATTTT. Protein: CAWSVQDTVYDTQYF.

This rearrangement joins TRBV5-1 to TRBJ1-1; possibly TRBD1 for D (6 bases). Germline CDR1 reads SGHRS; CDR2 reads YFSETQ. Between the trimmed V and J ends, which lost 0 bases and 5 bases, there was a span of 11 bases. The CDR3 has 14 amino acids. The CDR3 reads CASSLAGGRTEAFF. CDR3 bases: TGCGCCAGCAGCTTGGCGGGGGGCCGGACTGAAGCTTTCTTT.

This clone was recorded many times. The CDR3 sequence: CASSLLGRGITDTQYF. The DNA of the CDR3 is TGTGCCAGCAGCTTATTGGGCCGCGGGATCACAGATACGCAGTATTTT. The chain uses TRBV11-3 and TRBJ2-3; weak D call: TRBD2 (6 bases). Per germline, CDR1 SGHNT and CDR2 YENEEA. This CDR3 is 16 amino acids long. V was trimmed by 2 bases and J by 2 bases, leaving 14 bases between them.

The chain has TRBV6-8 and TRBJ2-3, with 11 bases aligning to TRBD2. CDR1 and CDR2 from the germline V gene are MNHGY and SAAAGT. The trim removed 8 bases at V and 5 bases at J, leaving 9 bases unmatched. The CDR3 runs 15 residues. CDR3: CASLEVAGGLDTQYF. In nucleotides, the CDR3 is TGTGCCAGCTTGGAAGTAGCGGGGGGGCTAGATACGCAGTATTTT.

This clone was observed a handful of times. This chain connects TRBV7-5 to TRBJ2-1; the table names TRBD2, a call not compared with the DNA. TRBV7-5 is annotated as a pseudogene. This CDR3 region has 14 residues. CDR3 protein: CASSLARGPREQFF. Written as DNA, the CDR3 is TGTGCCAGCAGCTTAGCGCGGGGCCCGAGGGAGCAGTTCTTC.

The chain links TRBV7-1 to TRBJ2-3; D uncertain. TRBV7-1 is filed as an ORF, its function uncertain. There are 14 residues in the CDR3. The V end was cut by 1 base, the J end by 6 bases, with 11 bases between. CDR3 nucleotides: TGTGCCAGCAGCTCAGGGTTAAGATTGGATACGCAGTATTTT. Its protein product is CASSSGLRLDTQYF.

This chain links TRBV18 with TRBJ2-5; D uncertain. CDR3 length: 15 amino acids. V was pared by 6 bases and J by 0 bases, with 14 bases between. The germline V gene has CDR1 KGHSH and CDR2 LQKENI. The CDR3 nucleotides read TGTGCCAGCTCGCCCAGTTCGGCCTACCAAGAGACCCAGTACTTC. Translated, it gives CASSPSSAYQETQYF. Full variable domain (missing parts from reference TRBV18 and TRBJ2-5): NAGVMQNPRHLVRRRGQEARLRCSPMKGHSHVYWYRQLPEEGLKFMVYLQKENIIDESGMPKERFSAEFPKEGPSILRIQQVVRGDSAAYFCASSPSSAYQETQYFGPGTRLLVL.

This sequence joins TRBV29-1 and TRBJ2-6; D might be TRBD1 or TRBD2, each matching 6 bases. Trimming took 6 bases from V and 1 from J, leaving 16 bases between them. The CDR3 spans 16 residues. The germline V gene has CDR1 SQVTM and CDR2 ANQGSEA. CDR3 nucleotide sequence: TGCAGCGTAGTGGGGGGCTTAACATCTGGGGCCAACGTCCTGACTTTC. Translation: CSVVGGLTSGANVLTF.

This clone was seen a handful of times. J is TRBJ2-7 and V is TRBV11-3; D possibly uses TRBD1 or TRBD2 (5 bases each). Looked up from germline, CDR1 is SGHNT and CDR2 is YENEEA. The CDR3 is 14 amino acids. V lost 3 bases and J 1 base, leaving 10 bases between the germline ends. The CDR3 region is CASSFWGRSYEQYF. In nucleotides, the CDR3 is TGTGCCAGCAGCTTTTGGGGACGGTCCTACGAGCAGTACTTC.

In DNA, the CDR3 is TGTGCCAGCACCTTCGCCCACAGGGGGCTCTATGGCTACACCTTC. It is translated as CASTFAHRGLYGYTF. The chain has TRBV12-5 and TRBJ1-2, with 9 bases identical to TRBD1. This CDR3 spans 15 amino acids. CDR1 LGHNT and CDR2 FRNRAP come from the germline V gene.